The 8 T cell receptor beta chains in this list originate from one sample, sequenced in a study of cytomegalovirus exposure and HLA in healthy donors. This PCR relied on a set of 60 Vbeta primers and 13 Jbeta primers. Profiling relied on immunoSEQ multiplex PCR, and the TCRdb table lists in-frame clones only, not all of them. The sample consists of 200,000 to 250,000 clones, around four fifths of them appearing once. Sequencing input: PBMCs. The receptors shown here come from a man in his fifties in good health and CMV-seronegative.

This clone was detected only a few times. V gene TRBV6-1 combines with J gene TRBJ2-1, with D unclear. The CDR3 sequence is 12 residues long. Germline CDR1 MNHNS, CDR2 SASEGT. The ends were cut back, 5 bases at V and 5 bases at J, with 7 bases in the middle. As DNA, the CDR3 is TGTGCCAGCAGTTTCCAGAACAATGAGCAGTTCTTC. Residues: CASSFQNNEQFF.

The chain links TRBV5-1 to TRBJ1-5, with 9 bases lining up with TRBD1. CDR3 length: 18 residues. CDR1 is SGHRS and CDR2 is YFSETQ in the germline V gene. With 0 bases clipped from V and 0 bases from J, the junction kept 7 bases outside the gene matches. The CDR3: CASSLGGWDRDSNQPQHF. Written as DNA, the CDR3 is TGCGCCAGCAGCTTGGGAGGTTGGGACAGGGATAGCAATCAGCCCCAGCATTTT.

The V and J genes are TRBV4-1 and TRBJ2-5, with 11 bases aligning to TRBD2. The germline gives CDR1 MGHRA, CDR2 YSYEKL. There are 17 residues in the CDR3. V lost 0 bases to trimming and J lost 0 bases; unmatched junction nucleotides: 3. CDR3 DNA sequence: TGCGCCAGCAGCCAAGATCATAGCGGGGGGGACCAAGAGACCCAGTACTTC. As protein: CASSQDHSGGDQETQYF.

The J gene is TRBJ1-3, the V gene TRBV7-2, with a weak D call TRBD1 (5 bases). Trimming removed 5 bases from V and 0 bases from J, with 14 bases in between. This CDR3 region has 16 residues. Germline-derived CDR1 and CDR2 are SGHTA and FQGNSA. CDR3 amino acids: CASSPSGYISGNTIYF. CDR3 nucleotides: TGTGCCAGCAGCCCCTCAGGGTACATCTCTGGAAACACCATATATTTT. Together with reference TRBV7-2 and TRBJ1-3, the CDR3 gives the full variable domain: GAGVSQSPSNKVTEKGKDVELRCDPISGHTALYWYRQSLGQGLEFLIYFQGNSAPDKSGLPSDRFSAERTGGSVSTLTIQRTQQEDSAVYLCASSPSGYISGNTIYFGEGSWLTVV.

This chain uses TRBV28 with TRBJ2-1, with 7 bases matching TRBD2. There are 14 residues in the CDR3. The junction had 14 bases not matched to a gene; V was cut back by 10 bases and J by 8 bases. Germline V CDR1 and CDR2: MDHEN, SYDVKM. CDR3 amino acids: CATSSGEGPYEQFF. The CDR3 bases are TGTGCCACCTCATCGGGGGAGGGCCCTTATGAGCAGTTCTTC.

A word on this clone: At one boundary the junction diverges from the germline segment, which might be a read error. This CDR3 is also generated by other DNA sequences in the sample. This chain joins TRBV5-6 and TRBJ2-2, with D possibly matching TRBD2 (5 bases). The CDR3 contains 12 residues. Per the germline V gene, CDR1 is SGHDT and CDR2 is YYEEEE. CDR3: CASSLATGELFF. CDR3 nucleotide sequence: TGTGCCAGCAGCCTAGCTACCGGTGAGCTGTTTTTT.

The genes are TRBV9 and TRBJ1-3, with 10 bases matching TRBD1. Germline V CDR1 and CDR2: SGDLS, YYNGEE. The CDR3 is 13 residues long. Trimming took 4 bases from V and 8 from J; bases not matched to a gene: 3. Here the CDR3 DNA reads TGTGCCAGCAGCACAGGACAGGGGGACACCATATATTTT. This codes for CASSTGQGDTIYF.

This chain links TRBV4-1 with TRBJ2-2, with D perhaps TRBD1 (6 bases). The V end lost 4 bases, the J end lost 4 bases, and 16 bases lay between the germline ends. The CDR3 covers 16 residues. Germline V gives CDR1 MGHRA, CDR2 YSYEKL. CDR3 loop: CASSPRTAPSTGELFF. CDR3 bases: TGCGCCAGCAGCCCGCGGACAGCCCCGAGCACCGGGGAGCTGTTTTTT.